This T cell receptor beta chain was captured by sequencing in a study of T cell clonotyping in hematopoietic cell transplantation. Study conclusions and caveats: Pathologically expanded recipient clonotypes increased progressively from day 30 to day 180 as diversity fell.

To note about this clone: The antigen is unknown.

Assay used: immunoSEQ multiplex PCR; TCRdb lists only in-frame clones, some missing. Among tens of thousands of clones listed, roughly 96% were seen once. The CDR3 loop spans 13 amino acids. CDR1 and CDR2 from the germline V gene are PRHDT and FYEKMQ (reference sequence). V dropped 1 base and J dropped 2 bases, with 5 bases sitting between them. This clonotype was sampled from a man aged 25 to 40 in good health. Some clones in this sample may be carry-over from other donors' samples. Specimen: peripheral blood mononuclear cells. The chain combines TRBV13 with TRBJ1-1; no reliable D call. For the CDR3, the DNA is TGTGCCAGCAGCTTAGAGCGCAACACTGAAGCTTTCTTT. Encoded protein: CASSLERNTEAFF.